A single sample is the source of the 19 T cell receptor beta chains below, sequenced in a study of PD-1 blockade in mismatch repair-deficient tumors. The table came from immunoSEQ multiplex PCR; TCRdb's copy has only in-frame clones and leaves some out. This table has about 9,400 clones, around 83% appearing once. The specimen was PBMCs, collected less than 47 weeks after starting pembrolizumab. All receptors derive from an adult with mismatch repair-deficient cancer.

V and J are TRBV7-9 and TRBJ2-3, with 7 bases lining up with TRBD2. Trimming took 10 bases from V and 5 from J; bases not matched to a gene: 18. The V gene's germline CDR1 is SEHNR and CDR2 FQNEAQ (reference sequence). The CDR3 covers 16 residues. CDR3 residues: CATFPAPSGPRDTQYF. Written as DNA, the CDR3 is TGTGCCACGTTCCCCGCGCCTAGCGGCCCCAGAGATACGCAGTATTTT.

The chain couples TRBV10-3 to TRBJ2-1; a possible D gene is TRBD2 (5 bases). The germline CDR1 and CDR2 sequences are ENHRY and SYGVKD. V was trimmed by 0 bases and J by 8 bases, leaving 14 bases between them. There are 15 residues in the CDR3. The CDR3 DNA sequence: TGTGCCATCAGTGAGTCCGCCGAGCCCGGGGATGAGCAGTTCTTC. Translation gives CAISESAEPGDEQFF.

The rearrangement links TRBV4-1 to TRBJ2-2, with 14 bases that match TRBD2. Germline-derived CDR1 and CDR2 are MGHRA and YSYEKL. The junction had 14 bases not matched to a gene; V was cut back by 4 bases and J by 1 base. CDR3 length: 21 amino acids. CDR3 nucleotides: TGCGCCAGCAGCCGATTGGGAACCGGGACTAGCGGGAGAGTGAACACCGGGGAGCTGTTTTTT. Its translation: CASSRLGTGTSGRVNTGELFF.

The chain employs TRBV30 and TRBJ2-3, with 8 bases fitting TRBD2. There are 14 residues in the CDR3. Trimming at V came to 8 bases and at J to 4 bases, leaving 11 bases not matched to a gene. CDR1 and CDR2 (germline): GTSNPN, SVGIG (reference sequence). DNA for the CDR3: TGTGCCCGGGGACGGGAGGGCCTATCAGATACGCAGTATTTT. Translating gives CARGREGLSDTQYF.

This chain joins TRBV2 and TRBJ1-1; 9 bases line up with TRBD1. CDR3 size: 13 residues. Germline V CDR1 and CDR2: SNHLY, FYNNEI. The V gene end was trimmed by 7 bases and the J gene end by 11 bases; junction bases not matched to a gene: 11. The CDR3 region has the DNA TGTGCCAGCACCGGACAGGGGATAGGGTTGGCTTTCTTT. Translation: CASTGQGIGLAFF. The whole variable domain, remainder taken from reference TRBV2 and TRBJ1-1, is EPEVTQTPSHQVTQMGQEVILRCVPISNHLYFYWYRQILGQKVEFLVSFYNNEISEKSEIFDDQFSVERPDGSNFTLKIRSTKLEDSAMYFCASTGQGIGLAFFGQGTRLTVV.

This chain uses TRBV6-5 with TRBJ2-7; 8 bases are a match to TRBD1. Unmatched junction bases numbered 9, after V lost 2 bases and J lost 6 bases. CDR3 length: 15 amino acids. The germline V gene has CDR1 MNHEY and CDR2 SVGAGI. The CDR3 sequence is CASSYARQGTAEQYF. In DNA, the CDR3 is TGTGCCAGCAGTTACGCAAGACAGGGGACGGCCGAGCAGTACTTC.

CDR3 DNA: TGCGCCAGCAAACGGGAGACGAACACCGGGGAGCTGTTTTTT. Translating gives CASKRETNTGELFF. The rearrangement links TRBV5-1 to TRBJ2-2; a weak D match, TRBD2 (6 bases). Trimming cost V 6 bases and J 0 bases, with 9 bases left between them. The germline CDR1 and CDR2 sequences are SGHRS and YFSETQ. This CDR3 comprises 14 residues. Based on the CDR3 plus reference TRBV5-1 and TRBJ2-2, the full variable domain is KAGVTQTPRYLIKTRGQQVTLSCSPISGHRSVSWYQQTPGQGLQFLFEYFSETQRNKGNFPGRFSGRQFSNSRSEMNVSTLELGDSALYLCASKRETNTGELFFGEGSRLTVL.

The chain combines TRBV29-1 with TRBJ2-5; a possible D gene is TRBD1 (5 bases). Germline values: CDR1 SQVTM, CDR2 ANQGSEA. The CDR3 consists of 12 residues. The V end was cut by 4 bases, the J end by 2 bases, with 8 bases between. The CDR3 sequence is CSVATAQETQYF. CDR3 bases: TGCAGCGTTGCGACAGCTCAAGAGACCCAGTACTTC.

This clone turned up a few times. This chain links TRBV30 with TRBJ1-1; a possible D gene is TRBD1 (5 bases). There are 12 residues in the CDR3. Germline V gives CDR1 GTSNPN, CDR2 SVGIG (reference sequence). Trimming took 5 bases from V and 1 from J, leaving 8 bases between them. As DNA, the CDR3 is TGTGCCTGGGGACAACCGAACACTGAAGCTTTCTTT. Protein product: CAWGQPNTEAFF.

This clone was counted a few times. This rearrangement joins TRBV19 to TRBJ1-1, with unresolved D. V was pared by 0 bases and J by 6 bases, with 14 bases between. This CDR3 has 15 amino acids. Germline V gene sequence: CDR1 LNHDA, CDR2 SQIVND (reference sequence). CDR3 protein: CASSIESLGVSEAFF. Here the CDR3 DNA reads TGTGCCAGTAGTATAGAGTCGTTGGGAGTCTCTGAAGCTTTCTTT.

The chain carries TRBV11-3 and TRBJ2-6; 7 nucleotides align to TRBD1. In germline, CDR1 is SGHNT, CDR2 YENEEA. This CDR3 region has 17 residues. V dropped 4 bases and J dropped 2; count of bases not matched to a gene: 8. The CDR3 sequence: CASSSMGRGPGANVLTF. In DNA form, the CDR3 reads TGTGCCAGCAGCTCAATGGGAAGGGGGCCTGGGGCCAACGTCCTGACTTTC.

The rearrangement links TRBV19 to TRBJ1-6; a weak D match, TRBD1 (5 bases). Between the trimmed V and J ends, which lost 6 bases and 0 bases, there was a span of 12 bases. Germline V gene sequence: CDR1 LNHDA, CDR2 SQIVND (reference sequence). This CDR3 has 16 amino acids. This CDR3 is CASSQDSYSYNSPLHF. In nucleotides, the CDR3 is TGTGCCAGTAGCCAAGACAGTTACTCCTATAATTCACCCCTCCACTTT.

CDR3 nucleotide sequence: TGTGCCAGCAGCGGGGGACTGAGGGCCGTTGGCTACACCTTC. It yields the protein CASSGGLRAVGYTF. This chain links TRBV9 with TRBJ1-2; possibly TRBD1 for D (5 bases). The V end lost 3 bases, the J end lost 7 bases, and 16 bases lay between the germline ends. Germline V gene sequence: CDR1 SGDLS, CDR2 YYNGEE. This CDR3 contains 14 residues.

The rearrangement uses TRBV9 and TRBJ2-3; 8 nucleotides line up with TRBD2. V trimming: 3 bases; J trimming: 6 bases; junction bases outside the gene matches: 6. The germline V gene has CDR1 SGDLS and CDR2 YYNGEE. The CDR3 spans 14 residues. The CDR3 is CASSGSGSSDTQYF. The CDR3 nucleotides are TGTGCCAGCAGCGGGAGCGGGAGTTCCGATACGCAGTATTTT. The full variable domain, its missing parts supplied by reference TRBV9 and TRBJ2-3, is DSGVTQTPKHLITATGQRVTLRCSPRSGDLSVYWYQQSLDQGLQFLIQYYNGEERAKGNILERFSAQQFPDLHSELNLSSLELGDSALYFCASSGSGSSDTQYFGPGTRLTVL.

The V and J genes are TRBV19 and TRBJ1-4, with 9 bases lining up with TRBD1. V gave up 5 bases and J gave up 2 bases; unmatched junction bases: 6. This CDR3 region has 16 residues. Germline V gene data show CDR1 as LNHDA and CDR2 as SQIVND (reference sequence). The DNA of the CDR3 is TGTGCCAGTAGTCCCGGGACAGGGACGACTAATGAAAAACTGTTTTTT. The encoded protein is CASSPGTGTTNEKLFF.

This clone was counted a few times. V gene TRBV28 combines with J gene TRBJ1-6, with 9 positions matching TRBD1. Looked up from germline, CDR1 is MDHEN and CDR2 is SYDVKM. The CDR3 is 16 residues long. Germline trimming cut 8 bases from V and 5 bases from J; bases unmatched to any gene: 10. The CDR3 here is CASQPSGTGNNSPLHF. The CDR3 DNA follows: TGTGCCAGCCAACCGTCTGGGACAGGGAATAATTCACCCCTCCACTTT.

This chain links TRBV27 with TRBJ1-1; TRBD1 agrees at 7 bases. Trimming took 4 bases from V and 0 from J; bases not matched to a gene: 5. The CDR3 length is 15 residues. Germline assignment: CDR1 MNHEY and CDR2 SMNVEV (reference sequence). The CDR3 protein is CASSSHTGVNTEAFF. CDR3 DNA: TGTGCCAGCAGTTCCCATACAGGGGTGAACACTGAAGCTTTCTTT.

V is TRBV7-2 and J is TRBJ2-1, with 7 bases aligning to TRBD1. Per germline, CDR1 SGHTA and CDR2 FQGNSA. The CDR3 consists of 15 residues. V trimming: 2 bases; J trimming: 4 bases; junction bases outside the gene matches: 5. CDR3 residues: CASSLSTGEYNEQFF. The CDR3 DNA sequence: TGTGCCAGCAGCTTATCAACAGGGGAATACAATGAGCAGTTCTTC.

The J gene is TRBJ2-3, the V gene TRBV5-1; 7 bases agree with TRBD1. Germline V gene sequence: CDR1 SGHRS, CDR2 YFSETQ. V lost 4 bases, J lost 1 base, and 3 bases stayed unmatched. The CDR3 totals 14 residues. The CDR3 nucleotides read TGCGCCAGCAGCATCGGGACAGGCACAGATACGCAGTATTTT. Residues: CASSIGTGTDTQYF.